This is a list of T cell receptor beta chains from one sample in a study of cytomegalovirus exposure and HLA in healthy donors. TCRdb's copy holds only in-frame clones and misses some; the assay was immunoSEQ multiplex PCR. The sample consists of approximately 220,000 clones, over 80% of them appearing once. Input material: PBMCs. Receptors originate from a man aged 35 to 55 in good health and CMV-seropositive. Each CDR3 is given with its conserved first and last residue. Fields, in order: J gene, clone size, D gene, V gene, CDR3 DNA, CDR3 protein. D genes are given only for firm matches. Clone size, where shown, is once, few, many, or a class for clones that have expanded.

j_call: TRBJ1-4
clone_size: -
d_call: -
v_call: TRBV6-5
cdr3_nt: TGTGCCAGCAGTCACAAAACAACTAATGAAAAACTGTTTTTT
cdr3_aa: CASSHKTTNEKLFF

j_call: TRBJ1-2
clone_size: -
d_call: TRBD1
v_call: TRBV5-1
cdr3_nt: TGCGCCAGCAGCAGTGGGACAGGGAGGTTCCTCTATGGCTACACCTTC
cdr3_aa: CASSSGTGRFLYGYTF

j_call: TRBJ1-1
clone_size: -
d_call: -
v_call: TRBV9
cdr3_nt: TGTGCCAGCAGCGTAGATCAGGGTGAAGCTTTCTTT
cdr3_aa: CASSVDQGEAFF

j_call: TRBJ2-7
clone_size: few
d_call: TRBD1
v_call: TRBV5-5
cdr3_nt: TGTGCCAGCAGCCCAGGGGACAGGGTGGCAAGGGAGCAGTACTTC
cdr3_aa: CASSPGDRVAREQYF

j_call: TRBJ1-3
clone_size: -
d_call: TRBD1
v_call: TRBV7-9
cdr3_nt: TGTGCCAGCAGCGAGGGGGGACAGGGCCGAAACACCATATATTTT
cdr3_aa: CASSEGGQGRNTIYF

j_call: TRBJ2-7
clone_size: -
d_call: -
v_call: TRBV7-3
cdr3_nt: TGTGCCAGCAGCTTAACGTCACTAGACGAGCAGTACTTC
cdr3_aa: CASSLTSLDEQYF

j_call: TRBJ1-1
clone_size: -
d_call: -
v_call: TRBV19
cdr3_nt: TGTGCCAGTAGTCCACGGACAGCCAACACTGAAGCTTTCTTT
cdr3_aa: CASSPRTANTEAFF

j_call: TRBJ1-1
clone_size: -
d_call: TRBD1
v_call: TRBV10-3
cdr3_nt: TGTGCCATCTCCGGGACAGGGGCCTCGAACACTGAAGCTTTCTTT
cdr3_aa: CAISGTGASNTEAFF

j_call: TRBJ2-7
clone_size: -
d_call: -
v_call: TRBV7-8
cdr3_nt: TGTGCCAGCAGCTCGGGACTCTCGGGCGCCTACGAGCAGTACTTC
cdr3_aa: CASSSGLSGAYEQYF

j_call: TRBJ2-3
clone_size: -
d_call: -
v_call: TRBV14
cdr3_nt: TGTGCCAGCAGCCAAGTCGGGGGTTTGTACACAGATACGCAGTATTTT
cdr3_aa: CASSQVGGLYTDTQYF

j_call: TRBJ1-1
clone_size: few
d_call: -
v_call: TRBV2
cdr3_nt: TGTGCCAGCAGGCTAAGCAGGGCTGCGAACACTGAAGCTTTCTTT
cdr3_aa: CASRLSRAANTEAFF

j_call: TRBJ2-1
clone_size: -
d_call: -
v_call: TRBV5-4
cdr3_nt: TGTGCCAGCAGCTTGCATGTGGGAGCTGTCTACAATGAGCAGTTCTTC
cdr3_aa: CASSLHVGAVYNEQFF

j_call: TRBJ1-1
clone_size: once
d_call: TRBD1
v_call: TRBV5-1
cdr3_nt: TGCGCCAGCAGCCCGGGACAGGGGGTTTATACTGAAGCTTTCTTT
cdr3_aa: CASSPGQGVYTEAFF

j_call: TRBJ1-5
clone_size: -
d_call: -
v_call: TRBV18
cdr3_nt: TGTGCCAGCTCACCACTTAGGGAGGGCCGGCAGCCCCAGCATTTT
cdr3_aa: CASSPLREGRQPQHF

j_call: TRBJ2-3
clone_size: -
d_call: -
v_call: TRBV7-9
cdr3_nt: TGTGCCAGCAGCCGAGAACTCACAGATACGCAGTATTTT
cdr3_aa: CASSRELTDTQYF

j_call: TRBJ1-2
clone_size: once
d_call: -
v_call: TRBV19
cdr3_nt: TGTGCCAGTAGTACCCTGGGGCGTGGCTACACCTTC
cdr3_aa: CASSTLGRGYTF

j_call: TRBJ2-7
clone_size: -
d_call: TRBD1
v_call: TRBV19
cdr3_nt: TGTGCCAGTAGTAAAATTGCAGGACAGGGAAGCGAGCAGTACTTC
cdr3_aa: CASSKIAGQGSEQYF

j_call: TRBJ2-1
clone_size: few
d_call: -
v_call: TRBV6-5
cdr3_nt: TGTGCCAGCAAGCACCCTCCCTACAATGAGCAGTTCTTC
cdr3_aa: CASKHPPYNEQFF

j_call: TRBJ2-1
clone_size: -
d_call: TRBD2
v_call: TRBV4-1
cdr3_nt: TGCGCCAGCAGCCAAGGACTAGCGGGAGTTGAGCAGTTCTTC
cdr3_aa: CASSQGLAGVEQFF

j_call: TRBJ1-2
clone_size: -
d_call: -
v_call: TRBV27
cdr3_nt: TGTGCCAGCAGCCTGGGGGGGAGCTATGGCTACACCTTC
cdr3_aa: CASSLGGSYGYTF

j_call: TRBJ2-7
clone_size: few
d_call: -
v_call: TRBV10-1
cdr3_nt: TGCGCCAGCAGTCCCGTTGCGGGCTCCTACGAGCAGTACTTC
cdr3_aa: CASSPVAGSYEQYF

j_call: TRBJ2-1
clone_size: few
d_call: TRBD2
v_call: TRBV7-3
cdr3_nt: TGTGCCAGCAGCTTAAGGCGGGAGGGGTACAATGAGCAGTTCTTC
cdr3_aa: CASSLRREGYNEQFF

j_call: TRBJ1-4
clone_size: -
d_call: -
v_call: TRBV6-1
cdr3_nt: TGTGCCAGCAGTGGAGAGGGCAGGGGAAGGACTAATGAAAAACTGTTTTTT
cdr3_aa: CASSGEGRGRTNEKLFF

j_call: TRBJ2-7
clone_size: -
d_call: TRBD1
v_call: TRBV11-3
cdr3_nt: TGTGCCAGCAGCTTAACAACAGGGGCCAGGGAGCAGTACTTC
cdr3_aa: CASSLTTGAREQYF

j_call: TRBJ1-2
clone_size: -
d_call: TRBD1
v_call: TRBV9
cdr3_nt: TGTGCCAGCAGCAAAGGGGGACAGCCTAACTATGGCTACACCTTC
cdr3_aa: CASSKGGQPNYGYTF

j_call: TRBJ2-1
clone_size: -
d_call: TRBD2
v_call: TRBV28
cdr3_nt: TGTGCCAGCAGTCCTGGGACTAGCGGGAGGAATGAGCAGTTCTTC
cdr3_aa: CASSPGTSGRNEQFF

j_call: TRBJ2-1
clone_size: -
d_call: TRBD2
v_call: TRBV30
cdr3_nt: TGTGCCTGGAGTGGACTAGCGGGAGGAGAGCAGTTCTTC
cdr3_aa: CAWSGLAGGEQFF

j_call: TRBJ2-4
clone_size: -
d_call: -
v_call: TRBV10-1
cdr3_nt: TGCGCCAGCAGTGAGTCTATGGGTGCAGGGGATCGGGCCAAAAACATTCAGTACTTC
cdr3_aa: CASSESMGAGDRAKNIQYF

j_call: TRBJ1-1
clone_size: once
d_call: TRBD1
v_call: TRBV19
cdr3_nt: TGTGCCAGTAGTAGACAGGGGATGAACACTGAAGCTTTCTTT
cdr3_aa: CASSRQGMNTEAFF

j_call: TRBJ2-2
clone_size: -
d_call: TRBD1
v_call: TRBV6-1
cdr3_nt: TGTGCCAGCCTGGACAGGGGGCGAACCGGGGAGCTGTTTTTT
cdr3_aa: CASLDRGRTGELFF

j_call: TRBJ2-1
clone_size: once
d_call: TRBD1
v_call: TRBV7-9
cdr3_nt: TGTGCCAGCAGCTTAATCCCGGGGCCACAGGGGTACAATGAGCAGTTCTTC
cdr3_aa: CASSLIPGPQGYNEQFF

j_call: TRBJ2-1
clone_size: -
d_call: TRBD2
v_call: TRBV5-1
cdr3_nt: TGCGCCAGCAGCCCCGGGGCGGGAGGGTGGAATGAGCAGTTCTTC
cdr3_aa: CASSPGAGGWNEQFF

j_call: TRBJ2-1
clone_size: -
d_call: -
v_call: TRBV7-7
cdr3_nt: TGTGCCAGCAGCTTAGCGGGGGGACACAATGAGCAGTTCTTC
cdr3_aa: CASSLAGGHNEQFF

j_call: TRBJ2-7
clone_size: -
d_call: TRBD1
v_call: TRBV7-9
cdr3_nt: TGTGCCAGCAGCCTGGACAGGACAAGCTCCTACGAGCAGTACTTC
cdr3_aa: CASSLDRTSSYEQYF

j_call: TRBJ2-5
clone_size: -
d_call: TRBD1
v_call: TRBV18
cdr3_nt: TGTGCCAGCTCAGTCCGGGACAGCCAAGAGACCCAGTACTTC
cdr3_aa: CASSVRDSQETQYF

j_call: TRBJ2-7
clone_size: -
d_call: -
v_call: TRBV9
cdr3_nt: TGTGCCAGCAGCGTATCAACCGGCTCCTACGAGCAGTACTTC
cdr3_aa: CASSVSTGSYEQYF

j_call: TRBJ1-2
clone_size: few
d_call: TRBD1
v_call: TRBV2
cdr3_nt: TGTGCCAGCAGCGACAGGGTGGGTGGCTACACCTTC
cdr3_aa: CASSDRVGGYTF

j_call: TRBJ2-5
clone_size: -
d_call: TRBD2
v_call: TRBV6-5
cdr3_nt: TGTGCCAGCAGTTACGAGCGGGGGCGAGAGACCCAGTACTTC
cdr3_aa: CASSYERGRETQYF

j_call: TRBJ1-1
clone_size: -
d_call: TRBD1
v_call: TRBV7-9
cdr3_nt: TGTGCCAGCAGCAGGGGGACAGGGGGCTACACTGAAGCTTTCTTT
cdr3_aa: CASSRGTGGYTEAFF

j_call: TRBJ1-1
clone_size: few
d_call: -
v_call: TRBV27
cdr3_nt: TGTGCCAGCAGTTTAACAGAAAACACTGAAGCTTTCTTT
cdr3_aa: CASSLTENTEAFF

j_call: TRBJ2-1
clone_size: -
d_call: TRBD1
v_call: TRBV6-6
cdr3_nt: TGTGCCAGCAGTTACGTCGGGACAGGGAACAATGAGCAGTTCTTC
cdr3_aa: CASSYVGTGNNEQFF

j_call: TRBJ2-1
clone_size: -
d_call: TRBD2
v_call: TRBV7-3
cdr3_nt: TGTGCCAGCAGTCAGCTAGCGGGTTCCTACAATGAGCAGTTCTTC
cdr3_aa: CASSQLAGSYNEQFF

j_call: TRBJ2-1
clone_size: once
d_call: -
v_call: TRBV11-3
cdr3_nt: TGTGCCAGCAGCTTAGATAGCGGATACAATGAGCAGTTCTTC
cdr3_aa: CASSLDSGYNEQFF

j_call: TRBJ2-1
clone_size: -
d_call: TRBD2
v_call: TRBV7-6
cdr3_nt: TGTGCCAGCAGCGAGGGAGGAGGCGCGGGAGTTTACAATGAGCAGTTCTTC
cdr3_aa: CASSEGGGAGVYNEQFF

j_call: TRBJ2-3
clone_size: -
d_call: -
v_call: TRBV11-2
cdr3_nt: TGTGCCAGCAGCTTACAGTTCCCCACAGATACGCAGTATTTT
cdr3_aa: CASSLQFPTDTQYF

j_call: TRBJ2-7
clone_size: once
d_call: -
v_call: TRBV5-5
cdr3_nt: TGTGCCAGCAGCTTGGATGGCCCATACGAGCAGTACTTC
cdr3_aa: CASSLDGPYEQYF